These 5 T cell receptor beta chains originate from one sample sequenced in a study of Graves' ophthalmopathy and Graves' hyperthyroidism. CDR3 regions of TCR beta were amplified from RNA transcripts. HTBI primers were employed in first-round RT-PCR, then a second-round multiplex PCR followed. Each CDR3 protein gets one entry after TCRdb re-called the multiplex PCR reads with MiXCR. The sample has roughly 1.1 million distinct CDR3 sequences, about 35% seen once; the top ten hold over 8.5%. The sample taken for sequencing was peripheral blood or thyroid tissue (not recorded which). Every receptor here comes from an adult man with Graves' hyperthyroidism.

The rearrangement uses TRBV20-1 and TRBJ2-7; 9 positions match TRBD2. With 2 bases clipped from V and 5 bases from J, the junction kept 7 bases outside the gene matches. The CDR3 runs 14 residues. CDR1 and CDR2 from the germline V gene are DFQATT and SNEGSKA (reference sequence). The CDR3, as DNA: TGCAGTGCTAGACTAGCGGGACCGGTCGACGAGCAGTACTTC. It specifies CSARLAGPVDEQYF.

A word on this clonotype: An end of the junction differs from the germline gene, which may be a read error. The V gene is TRBV28, the J gene TRBJ2-6; D unresolved. The germline gives CDR1 MDHEN, CDR2 SYDVKM. The CDR3 sequence is 14 residues long. CDR3 amino acids: CSSSLTSGANVLTF. The CDR3 nucleotides are TGTTCCAGCAGCCTAACCTCTGGGGCCAACGTCCTGACTTTC. Looking up the rest from reference TRBV28 and TRBJ2-6 gives the full variable domain: DVKVTQSSRYLVKRTGEKVFLECVQDMDHENMFWYRQDPGLGLRLIYFSYDVKMKEKGDIPEGYSVSREKKERFSLILESASTNQTSMYLCSSSLTSGANVLTFGAGSRLTVL.

This clonotype was counted between two and nine times. V is TRBV20-1 and J is TRBJ2-7, with 8 bases identical to TRBD2. The CDR3 runs 15 residues. V lost 2 bases, J lost 4 bases, and 10 bases stayed unmatched. CDR1 and CDR2 from the germline V gene are DFQATT and SNEGSKA (reference sequence). CDR3 sequence: CSARKTGTRLYEQYF. DNA for the CDR3: TGCAGTGCTAGAAAAACCGGGACTAGACTATACGAGCAGTACTTC.

CDR3 DNA sequence: TGTGCCAGCAGCTTCACAGGGTCGGGATCACCCCTCCACTTT. Translating it yields CASSFTGSGSPLHF. The V and J genes are TRBV7-9 and TRBJ1-6; D possibly corresponds to TRBD1 (6 bases). The germline V gene encodes CDR1 SEHNR and CDR2 FQNEAQ (reference sequence). There are 14 residues in the CDR3. V was trimmed by 3 bases and J by 10 bases, leaving 13 bases between them.

This clonotype was recorded a few times. The chain is built from TRBV30 and TRBJ1-1, with D maybe TRBD1 (5 bases). The V gene's germline CDR1 is GTSNPN and CDR2 SVGIG (reference sequence). The CDR3 is made up of 12 amino acids. V lost 2 bases and J 10 bases, leaving 14 bases between the germline ends. The CDR3 DNA sequence: TGTGCCTGGAGTCATGATGACAGTCGAGCTTTCTTT. Its translation is CAWSHDDSRAFF.